This T cell receptor beta chain was obtained from a study of T cells after yellow fever vaccination. The CDR3 extends over 14 amino acids. The V end was cut by 1 base, the J end by 1 base, with 7 bases between. Germline V gene lookup returns CDR1 SGHRS and CDR2 YFSETQ. Each CDR3 protein is one row after TCRdb ran MiXCR on the 5' RACE reads. This sample has roughly 310,000 distinct CDR3 sequences, with 8.7% found just once. V usage is TRBV5-1 and J usage is TRBJ2-3; no reliable D call. The receptor comes from a man aged 18 to 29 who received the YFV17D yellow fever vaccine. The sample in question was PBMCs, obtained on the day of the first yellow fever vaccination. CDR3 in DNA: TGCGCCAGCAGCTTGACAATGGGCACAGATACGCAGTATTTT. Translation gives CASSLTMGTDTQYF.